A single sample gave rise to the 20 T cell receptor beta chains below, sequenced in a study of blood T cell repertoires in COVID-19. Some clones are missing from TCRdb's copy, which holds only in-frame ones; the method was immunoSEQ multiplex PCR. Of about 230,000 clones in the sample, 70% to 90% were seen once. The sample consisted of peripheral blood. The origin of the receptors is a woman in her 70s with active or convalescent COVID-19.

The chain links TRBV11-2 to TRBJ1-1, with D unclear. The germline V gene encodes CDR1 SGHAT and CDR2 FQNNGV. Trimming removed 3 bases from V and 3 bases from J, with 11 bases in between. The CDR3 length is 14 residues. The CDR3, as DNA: TGTGCCAGCAGCTTTACTGTGGAGCACACTGAAGCTTTCTTT. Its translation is CASSFTVEHTEAFF. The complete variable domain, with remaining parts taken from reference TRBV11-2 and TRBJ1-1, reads EAGVAQSPRYKIIEKRQSVAFWCNPISGHATLYWYQQILGQGPKLLIQFQNNGVVDDSQLPKDRFSAERLKGVDSTLKIQPAKLEDSAVYLCASSFTVEHTEAFFGQGTRLTVV.

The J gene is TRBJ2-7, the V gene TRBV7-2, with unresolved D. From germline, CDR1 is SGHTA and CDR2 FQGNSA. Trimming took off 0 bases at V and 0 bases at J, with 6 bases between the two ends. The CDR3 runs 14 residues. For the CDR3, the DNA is TGTGCCAGCAGCTTAGCGGTTAGCTCCTACGAGCAGTACTTC. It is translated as CASSLAVSSYEQYF. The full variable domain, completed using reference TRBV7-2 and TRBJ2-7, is GAGVSQSPSNKVTEKGKDVELRCDPISGHTALYWYRQSLGQGLEFLIYFQGNSAPDKSGLPSDRFSAERTGGSVSTLTIQRTQQEDSAVYLCASSLAVSSYEQYFGPGTRLTVT.

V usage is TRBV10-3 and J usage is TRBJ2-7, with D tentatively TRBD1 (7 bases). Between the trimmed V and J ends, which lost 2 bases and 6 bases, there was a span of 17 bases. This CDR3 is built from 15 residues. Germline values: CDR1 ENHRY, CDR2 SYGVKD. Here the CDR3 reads CAISEQGPGGGEQYF. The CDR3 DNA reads TGTGCCATCAGTGAGCAGGGGCCAGGGGGAGGCGAGCAGTACTTC.

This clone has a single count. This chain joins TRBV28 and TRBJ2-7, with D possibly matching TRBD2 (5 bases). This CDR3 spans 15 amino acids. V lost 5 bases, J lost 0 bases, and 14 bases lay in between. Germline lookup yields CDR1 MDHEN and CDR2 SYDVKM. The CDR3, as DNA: TGTGCCAGCAGTCCGTACGGGGATAACTCCTACGAGCAGTACTTC. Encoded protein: CASSPYGDNSYEQYF.

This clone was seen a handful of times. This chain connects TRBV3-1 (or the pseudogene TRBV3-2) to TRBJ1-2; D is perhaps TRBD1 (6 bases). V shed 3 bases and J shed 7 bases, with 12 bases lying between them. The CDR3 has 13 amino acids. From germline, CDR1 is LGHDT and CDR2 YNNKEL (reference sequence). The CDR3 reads CASSQGAFGGYTF. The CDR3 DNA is TGTGCCAGCAGCCAGGGGGCGTTTGGTGGCTACACCTTC.

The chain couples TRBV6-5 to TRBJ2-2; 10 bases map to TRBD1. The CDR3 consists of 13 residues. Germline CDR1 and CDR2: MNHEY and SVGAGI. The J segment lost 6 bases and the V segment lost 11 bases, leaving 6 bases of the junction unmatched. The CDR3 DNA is TGTGCCCGACAGGGGGCATTCGCCGGGGAGCTGTTTTTT. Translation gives CARQGAFAGELFF.

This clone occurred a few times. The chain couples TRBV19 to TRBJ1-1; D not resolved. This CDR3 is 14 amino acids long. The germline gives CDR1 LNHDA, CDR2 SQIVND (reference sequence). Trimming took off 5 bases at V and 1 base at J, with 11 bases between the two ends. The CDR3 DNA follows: TGTGCCAGTAGTGGTCGCAGTCCGAACACTGAAGCTTTCTTT. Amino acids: CASSGRSPNTEAFF.

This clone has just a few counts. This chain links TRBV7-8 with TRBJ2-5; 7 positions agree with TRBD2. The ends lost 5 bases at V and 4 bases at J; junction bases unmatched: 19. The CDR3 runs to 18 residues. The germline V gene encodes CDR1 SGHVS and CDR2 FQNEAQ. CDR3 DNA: TGTGCCAGCAGCCACGCCCGGCGGGGGTTGGAAAAATTAGAGACCCAGTACTTC. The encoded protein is CASSHARRGLEKLETQYF.

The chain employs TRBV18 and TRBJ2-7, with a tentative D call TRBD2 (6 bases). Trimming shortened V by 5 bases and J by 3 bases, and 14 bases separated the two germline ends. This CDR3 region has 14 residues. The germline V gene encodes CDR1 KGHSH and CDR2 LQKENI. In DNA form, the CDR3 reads TGTGCCAGCTCATCGGACCCGGGGGTCTACGAGCAGTACTTC. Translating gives CASSSDPGVYEQYF.

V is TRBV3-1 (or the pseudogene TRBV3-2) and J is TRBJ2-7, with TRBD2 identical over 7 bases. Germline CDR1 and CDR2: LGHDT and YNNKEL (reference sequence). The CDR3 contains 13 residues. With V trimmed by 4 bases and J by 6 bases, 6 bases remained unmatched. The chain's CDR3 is CASSRLASVEQYF. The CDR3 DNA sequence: TGTGCCAGCAGCCGACTAGCTTCCGTCGAGCAGTACTTC.

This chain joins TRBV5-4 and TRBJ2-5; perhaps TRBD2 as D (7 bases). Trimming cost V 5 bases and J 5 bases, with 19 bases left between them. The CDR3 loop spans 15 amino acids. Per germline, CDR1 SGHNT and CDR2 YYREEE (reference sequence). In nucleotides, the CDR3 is TGTGCCAGCAGGTCGGGGGGCGCAGGGCGGGAGACCCAGTACTTC. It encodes CASRSGGAGRETQYF.

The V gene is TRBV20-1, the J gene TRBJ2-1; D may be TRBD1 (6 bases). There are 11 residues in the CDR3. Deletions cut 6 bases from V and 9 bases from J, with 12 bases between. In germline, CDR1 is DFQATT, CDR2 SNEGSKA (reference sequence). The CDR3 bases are TGCAGTGCCAGGGGTTACGGTGAGCAGTTCTTC. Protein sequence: CSARGYGEQFF.

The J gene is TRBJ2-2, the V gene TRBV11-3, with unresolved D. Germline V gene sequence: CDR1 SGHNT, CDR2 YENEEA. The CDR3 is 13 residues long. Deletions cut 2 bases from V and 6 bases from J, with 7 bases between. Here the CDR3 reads CASSLKWPGELFF. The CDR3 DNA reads TGTGCCAGCAGCTTAAAATGGCCCGGGGAGCTGTTTTTT.

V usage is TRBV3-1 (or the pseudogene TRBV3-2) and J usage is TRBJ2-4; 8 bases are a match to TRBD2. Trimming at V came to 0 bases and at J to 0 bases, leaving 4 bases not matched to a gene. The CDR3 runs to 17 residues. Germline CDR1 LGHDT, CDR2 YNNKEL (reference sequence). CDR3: CASSQDRAGGAKNIQYF. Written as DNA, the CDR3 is TGTGCCAGCAGCCAAGATAGGGCGGGGGGAGCCAAAAACATTCAGTACTTC.

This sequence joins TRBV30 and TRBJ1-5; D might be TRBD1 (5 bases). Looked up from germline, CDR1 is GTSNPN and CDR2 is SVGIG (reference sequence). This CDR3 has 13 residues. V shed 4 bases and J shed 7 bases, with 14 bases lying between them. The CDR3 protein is CAWTSLGHQPQHF. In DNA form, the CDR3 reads TGTGCCTGGACTTCTCTGGGGCACCAGCCCCAGCATTTT.

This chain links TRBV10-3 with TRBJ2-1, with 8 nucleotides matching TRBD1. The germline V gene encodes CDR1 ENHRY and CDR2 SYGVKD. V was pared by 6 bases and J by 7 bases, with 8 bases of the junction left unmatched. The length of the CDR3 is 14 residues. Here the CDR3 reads CAIRDMTGANEQFF. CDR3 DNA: TGTGCCATCAGGGATATGACAGGGGCTAATGAGCAGTTCTTC.

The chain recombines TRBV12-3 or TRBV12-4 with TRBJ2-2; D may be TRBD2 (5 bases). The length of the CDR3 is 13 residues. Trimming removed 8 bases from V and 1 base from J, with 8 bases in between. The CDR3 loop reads CASGSQNTGELFF. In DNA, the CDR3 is TGTGCCAGCGGGAGCCAGAACACCGGGGAGCTGTTTTTT.

CDR3 DNA sequence: TGTGCCAGCAGCTTTCCGGGGATCTACGAGCAGTACTTC. Its protein is CASSFPGIYEQYF. The chain is built from TRBV11-2 and TRBJ2-7; TRBD2 is a possible D gene (5 bases). With 3 bases removed from V and 3 bases from J, the gap between germline ends came to 9 bases. The germline V gene has CDR1 SGHAT and CDR2 FQNNGV. This CDR3 spans 13 amino acids.

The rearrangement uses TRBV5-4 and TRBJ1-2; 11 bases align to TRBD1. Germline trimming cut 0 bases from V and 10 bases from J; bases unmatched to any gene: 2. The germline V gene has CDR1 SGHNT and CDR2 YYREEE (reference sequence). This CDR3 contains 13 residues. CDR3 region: CASSLAGQGVYTF. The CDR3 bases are TGTGCCAGCAGCTTGGCGGGACAGGGGGTCTACACCTTC.

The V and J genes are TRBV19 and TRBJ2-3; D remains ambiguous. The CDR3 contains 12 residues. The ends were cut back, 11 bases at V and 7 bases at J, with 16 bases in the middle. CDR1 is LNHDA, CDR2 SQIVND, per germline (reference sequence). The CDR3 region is CAVQPSRNTQYF. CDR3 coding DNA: TGTGCCGTCCAGCCCAGCAGGAATACGCAGTATTTT.